Described below is a single TCR beta chain sequence and its context. What it recognizes is unknown. Here immunoSEQ multiplex PCR was the method, and the copy in TCRdb shows in-frame clones only, minus some. The table records fewer than 4,000 clones, around 76% of them present only once. The sample comes from a study of brain metastases from non-small cell lung cancer. Notes on the study in general: Expanded T-cell clones appeared in around 64% of brain metastases over primaries.

Germline CDR1 GTSNPN, CDR2 SVGIG (reference sequence). Trimming stripped 4 bases from V and 5 bases from J, with 14 bases between. The CDR3 is 14 residues long. The sequencing sample was made of primary lung tumor tissue. This sequence was found in a donor at least 40 years old with non-small cell lung cancer. The rearrangement uses TRBV30 and TRBJ1-4; D might be TRBD1 (6 bases). The CDR3 region is CAWTQGSVNEKLFF. The CDR3 DNA reads as TGTGCCTGGACCCAGGGGTCCGTGAATGAAAAACTGTTTTTT.